This TCR beta chain is from a study of CD8+CD57+ T cells in acquired aplastic anemia. About the study: Sorted CD4+ and CD8+ cells yielded around 3.2 ug of DNA on average. Notes on the study in general: Between the patient and control groups, CD8+ Simpson's diversity did not differ significantly. Common to patients and controls were twenty-nine CD8+ CDR3 sequences.

This CDR3 is built from 12 residues. The germline V gene encodes CDR1 LNHNV and CDR2 YYDKDF (reference sequence). Trimming shortened V by 1 base and J by 1 base, and 1 base separated the two germline ends. The use of genomic DNA as template underpinned the TCR beta VDJ and CDR3 profiling. Using its own MiXCR run on the reads, TCRdb lists one record per CDR3 protein. The data show roughly 180,000 distinct CDR3 sequences, about 64% seen once. With respect to this clonotype: Its antigen is not identified.

The J gene is TRBJ2-5, the V gene TRBV15; D not resolved. The clonotype originates from a human donor with severe aplastic anemia or a healthy control (not recorded which). The sequencing sample was made of sorted CD4+, CD8+, or CD8+CD57+ T cells (not recorded which) from PBMCs. The CDR3 sequence: CATSRGQETQYF. In nucleotides, the CDR3 is TGTGCCACCAGCAGAGGCCAAGAGACCCAGTACTTC.